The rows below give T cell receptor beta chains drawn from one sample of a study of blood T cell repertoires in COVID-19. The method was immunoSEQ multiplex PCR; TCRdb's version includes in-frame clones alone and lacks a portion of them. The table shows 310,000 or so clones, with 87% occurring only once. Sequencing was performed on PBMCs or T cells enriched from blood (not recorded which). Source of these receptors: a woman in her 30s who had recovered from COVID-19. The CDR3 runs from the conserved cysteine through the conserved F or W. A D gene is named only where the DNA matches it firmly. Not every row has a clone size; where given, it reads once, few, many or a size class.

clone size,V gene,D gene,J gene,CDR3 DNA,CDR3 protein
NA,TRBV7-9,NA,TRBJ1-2,TGTGCCAGCAGCTTAGTGGGCCATGACTATGGCTACACCTTC,CASSLVGHDYGYTF
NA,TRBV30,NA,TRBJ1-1,TGTGCCTGGGATGTGGCTTCTGGCACTGAAGCTTTCTTT,CAWDVASGTEAFF
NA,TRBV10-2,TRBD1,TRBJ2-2,TGCGCCAGCCAGACAGGGACAAACACCGGGGAGCTGTTTTTT,CASQTGTNTGELFF
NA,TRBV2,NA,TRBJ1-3,TGTGCCAGCAGTGAACCGGAGTTCACCATATATTTT,CASSEPEFTIYF
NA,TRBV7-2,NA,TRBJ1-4,TGTGCCAGCAGCCCTGGTGGGGGGGTCGGTGAAAAACTGTTTTTT,CASSPGGGVGEKLFF
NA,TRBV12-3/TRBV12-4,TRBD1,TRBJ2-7,TGTGCCAGCGGAAGGACAGGGACGTACGAGCAGTACTTC,CASGRTGTYEQYF
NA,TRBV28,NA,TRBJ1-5,TGTGCCAGCAGCCCCTCGGCAGGGGCCTTCAATCAGCCCCAGCATTTT,CASSPSAGAFNQPQHF
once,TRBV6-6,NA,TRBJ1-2,TGTGCCAGCAGCCAGGGGAGGGAGAGCCGCTATGGCTACACCTTC,CASSQGRESRYGYTF
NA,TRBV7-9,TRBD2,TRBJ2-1,TGTGCCAGCAGCTTCGCGGCTAGCGGGGGGATTATGTACAATGAGCAGTTCTTC,CASSFAASGGIMYNEQFF
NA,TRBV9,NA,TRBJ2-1,TGTGCCAGCAGTGGGGGGAAAGGAACCTACAATGAGCAGTTCTTC,CASSGGKGTYNEQFF
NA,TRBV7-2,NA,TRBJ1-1,TGTGCCAGCAGCCTGACAGCGAACACTGAAGCTTTCTTT,CASSLTANTEAFF
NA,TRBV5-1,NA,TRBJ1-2,TGCGCCAGCAGCTCAACCGGGACTCTGAGCTACACCTTC,CASSSTGTLSYTF
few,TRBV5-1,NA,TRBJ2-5,TGCGCCAGCAGCTACACCCAGGAGACCCAGTACTTC,CASSYTQETQYF
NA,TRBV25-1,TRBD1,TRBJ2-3,TGTGCCAGCAGTGGATCCAACAGGGGTTCAATAGATACGCAGTATTTT,CASSGSNRGSIDTQYF
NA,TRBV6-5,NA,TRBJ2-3,TGTGCCAGCAGTCCTCCCGGCGTCGGAGAAGATACGCAGTATTTT,CASSPPGVGEDTQYF
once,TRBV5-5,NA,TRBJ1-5,TGTGCCAGCAGCTTATGGGCAGGGGGCAATCAGCCCCAGCATTTT,CASSLWAGGNQPQHF
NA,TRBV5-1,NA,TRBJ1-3,TGCGCCAGCAGCTTACAGGGTCCTGGAAACACCATATATTTT,CASSLQGPGNTIYF
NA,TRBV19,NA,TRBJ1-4,TGTGCCAGTAGACCCACGGGGACTAATGAAAAACTGTTTTTT,CASRPTGTNEKLFF
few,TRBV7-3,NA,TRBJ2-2,TGTGCCAGCAGCCGCGCGGGCGGGGAGCTGTTTTTT,CASSRAGGELFF
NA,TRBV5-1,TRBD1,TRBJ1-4,TGCGCCAGCAGCTTGGCGGTAGCCGCGACAGGGGAGAGGGAAAAACTGTTTTTT,CASSLAVAATGEREKLFF
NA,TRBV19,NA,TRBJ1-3,TGTGCCAGCAGAACGGGAAACACCATATATTTT,CASRTGNTIYF
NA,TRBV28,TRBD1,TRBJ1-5,TGTGCCAGCAGGCAACAGGGGGGGAGTCAGCCCCAGCATTTT,CASRQQGGSQPQHF
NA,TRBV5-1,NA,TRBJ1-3,TGCGCCAGCAGCTTGGATCGGTTTTCGGGATCTGGAAACACCATATATTTT,CASSLDRFSGSGNTIYF
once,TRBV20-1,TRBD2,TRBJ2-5,TGCAGTGCTAGTCGGCCTAGCGGGGGTTTTGCCCAGTACTTC,CSASRPSGGFAQYF
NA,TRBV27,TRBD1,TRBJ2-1,TGTGCCAGCAGTTTTTGGACAGGGGGCAAGAATGAGCAGTTCTTC,CASSFWTGGKNEQFF
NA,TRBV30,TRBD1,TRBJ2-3,TGTGCCTGGAAGGTGACAGGGGGCCCAGATACGCAGTATTTT,CAWKVTGGPDTQYF
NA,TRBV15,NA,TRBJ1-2,TGTGCCACCAGCAGAGACCTCAGAGGCTACACCTTC,CATSRDLRGYTF
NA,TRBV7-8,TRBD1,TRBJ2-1,TGTGCCAGCAGCCCGCTGTGGGACAGGGATTACAATGAGCAGTTCTTC,CASSPLWDRDYNEQFF
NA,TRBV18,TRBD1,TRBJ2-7,TGTGCCAGCTCACCAGGAGGGACAGGGGTCGAGCAGTACTTC,CASSPGGTGVEQYF
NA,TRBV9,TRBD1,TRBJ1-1,TGTGCCAGCAGGAGGGGGACAGAGGCTGAAGCTTTCTTT,CASRRGTEAEAFF
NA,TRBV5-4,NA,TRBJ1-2,TGTGCCAGCAGCTTGTCCGGGAAGGTGGATGGCTACACCTTC,CASSLSGKVDGYTF
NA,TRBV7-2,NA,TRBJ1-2,TGTGCCAGCAGTTTCCCGGACTTGAGGGATTGCACCTTC,CASSFPDLRDCTF
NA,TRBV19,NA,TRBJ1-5,TGTGCCAGTAGTATAGACAGGGGCGGGAGTCAGCCCCAGCATTTT,CASSIDRGGSQPQHF
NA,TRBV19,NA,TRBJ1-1,TGTGCCAGTAGTCCAGGGCCTGCAGGCACTGAAGCTTTCTTT,CASSPGPAGTEAFF
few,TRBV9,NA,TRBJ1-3,TGTGCCAGCAGCGTAGGGCAAATCTCTGGAAACACCATATATTTT,CASSVGQISGNTIYF
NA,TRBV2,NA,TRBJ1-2,TGTGCCAGCCGGCCTTGGGGCGCTGGCTACACCTTC,CASRPWGAGYTF
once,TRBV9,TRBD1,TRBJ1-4,TGTGCCAGCAGCGTGGGTGGACAGGCAGCTAATGAAAAACTGTTTTTT,CASSVGGQAANEKLFF
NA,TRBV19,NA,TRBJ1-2,TGTGCCAGTAGTATTGTCGGCGGCGGCTACACCTTC,CASSIVGGGYTF
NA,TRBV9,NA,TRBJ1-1,TGTGCCAGCGGGGGGGCTGAAGCTTTCTTT,CASGGAEAFF
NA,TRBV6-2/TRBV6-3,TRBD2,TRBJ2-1,TGTGCCAGCAGTAATCCTAGCGGGGGGGCCCCCCGGTTCTTC,CASSNPSGGAPRFF
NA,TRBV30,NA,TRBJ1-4,TGTGCCTGGAGTCTGGGCCCGGCCGAAAAACTGTTTTTT,CAWSLGPAEKLFF
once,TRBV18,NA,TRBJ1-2,TGTGCCAGCTCCCCGGACAGACTCTATGGCTACACCTTC,CASSPDRLYGYTF
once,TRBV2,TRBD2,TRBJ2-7,TGTGCCAGCACCCTGGGGGGGGACTACGAGCAGTACTTC,CASTLGGDYEQYF
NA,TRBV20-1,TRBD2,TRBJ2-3,TGCAGTGCTAGTCTAGCGGGGACAGATACGCAGTATTTT,CSASLAGTDTQYF
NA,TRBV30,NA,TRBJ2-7,TGTGCCTGGAAAGGCAGGATCAGCTCCTACGAGCAGTACTTC,CAWKGRISSYEQYF
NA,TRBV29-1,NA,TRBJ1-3,TGCAGCGTTTCTTCGGACAGCCTGGGGGGAAACACCATATATTTT,CSVSSDSLGGNTIYF
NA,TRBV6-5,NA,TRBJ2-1,TGTGCCAGCAACCCACTGGGCGGGTCCTACAATGAGCAGTTCTTC,CASNPLGGSYNEQFF
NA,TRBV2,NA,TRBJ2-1,TGTGCCAGCAGTGAATTAGAAGGGGCCGATCGGTACAATGAGCAGTTCTTC,CASSELEGADRYNEQFF